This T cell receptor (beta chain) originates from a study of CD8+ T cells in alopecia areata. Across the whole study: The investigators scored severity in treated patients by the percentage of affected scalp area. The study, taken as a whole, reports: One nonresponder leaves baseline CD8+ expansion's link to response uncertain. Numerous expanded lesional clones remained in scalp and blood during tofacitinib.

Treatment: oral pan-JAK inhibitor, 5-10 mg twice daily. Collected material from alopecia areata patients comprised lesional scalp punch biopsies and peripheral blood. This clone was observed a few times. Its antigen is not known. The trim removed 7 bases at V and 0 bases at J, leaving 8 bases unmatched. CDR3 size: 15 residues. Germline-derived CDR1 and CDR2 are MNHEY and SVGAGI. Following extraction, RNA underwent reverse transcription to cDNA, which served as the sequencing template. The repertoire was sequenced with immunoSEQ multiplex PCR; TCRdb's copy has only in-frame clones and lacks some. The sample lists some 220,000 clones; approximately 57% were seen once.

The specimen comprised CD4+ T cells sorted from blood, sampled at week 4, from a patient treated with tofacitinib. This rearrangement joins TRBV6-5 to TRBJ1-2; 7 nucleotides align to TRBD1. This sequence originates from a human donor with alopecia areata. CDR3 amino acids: CASKKQGPTNYGYTF. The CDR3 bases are TGTGCCAGCAAGAAACAGGGGCCAACTAACTATGGCTACACCTTC.